This T cell receptor (beta chain) derives from a study of T cell responses to AZD1222 COVID-19 vaccine. The repertoire was sequenced with immunoSEQ multiplex PCR; TCRdb's copy has only in-frame clones and lacks some. The repertoire has approximately 160,000 clones, approximately 90% of them found once; the top ten carry approximately 3.1%. The CDR3 runs 13 residues. V shed 3 bases and J shed 4 bases, with 8 bases lying between them. CDR1 and CDR2 (germline): MRHNA, SNTAGT. Whole-study findings and limits: Just a handful of AZD1222 recipients were seropositive at baseline.

Remarks on this clone: What it binds is not known.

The TCR sequence derives from an adult in good health. This material consisted of peripheral blood, taken on day 0 of MenACWY control vaccination. J is TRBJ2-3 and V is TRBV6-4; possibly TRBD1 or TRBD2 for D (5 bases each). The CDR3 coding sequence is TGTGCCAGCAGTGAGGGGGTAGCAGATACGCAGTATTTT. Amino acid sequence: CASSEGVADTQYF.